The next 31 T cell receptor beta chains were all read from a single sample in a study of regulatory T cells in long-lasting Graves disease. Time point specified: persistent/refractory GD, antithyroid drugs over 5 years with positive TRAb. From PBMCs, RNA was extracted and then used to make the TCR library. Arm-PCR with iRepertoire HTBI primers amplified the CDR3 regions for these TCR beta libraries. TCRdb reprocessed the multiplex PCR reads with MiXCR, giving one entry per CDR3 protein. The profile shows hundreds of thousands of distinct CDR3 sequences, about 20% of them singletons. This material consisted of peripheral blood mononuclear cells (PBMCs), taken when the disease was refractory, from a patient treated with antithyroid drugs. These receptors all stem from a female donor with Graves disease.

The chain has TRBV10-3 and TRBJ1-1, with 7 bases matching TRBD1. Germline CDR1 ENHRY, CDR2 SYGVKD. V was pared by 3 bases and J by 4 bases, with 5 bases of the junction left unmatched. CDR3 length: 14 amino acids. The CDR3 region has the DNA TGTGCCATCAGTGAAAGGGGGCTCGTCACTGAAGCTTTCTTT. Amino acids: CAISERGLVTEAFF.

Only a few counts were recorded for this clonotype. The rearrangement links TRBV6-1 to TRBJ2-4; tentative D call: TRBD1 (5 bases). The CDR3 extends over 12 amino acids. Germline V gives CDR1 MNHNS, CDR2 SASEGT. The V end was cut by 4 bases, the J end by 8 bases, with 9 bases between. CDR3 nucleotides: TGTGCCAGCAGTGCCCAGGGTCACATTCAGTACTTC. It yields the protein CASSAQGHIQYF.

This clonotype was counted ten times or more. The chain combines TRBV27 with TRBJ2-2; D is perhaps TRBD1 (6 bases). Germline V gives CDR1 MNHEY, CDR2 SMNVEV (reference sequence). Trimming shortened V by 7 bases and J by 3 bases, and 15 bases separated the two germline ends. There are 15 residues in the CDR3. Written as DNA, the CDR3 is TGTGCCAGCAATAGGATCCAGGGGCACACCGGGGAGCTGTTTTTT. Its translation: CASNRIQGHTGELFF.

This clonotype was detected a few times. V is TRBV7-9 and J is TRBJ2-7; D is undetermined. The CDR3 spans 11 residues. Germline CDR1 reads SEHNR; CDR2 reads FQNEAQ (reference sequence). Trimming took 2 bases from V and 7 from J, leaving 6 bases between them. As DNA, the CDR3 is TGTGCCAGCAGCTTATCCCAGGAGCAGTACTTC. Its protein is CASSLSQEQYF.

Only a few counts were recorded for this clonotype. The gene calls are TRBV5-5 and TRBJ2-7; 7 bases map to TRBD2. There are 14 residues in the CDR3. The V gene end was trimmed by 2 bases and the J gene end by 2 bases; junction bases not matched to a gene: 4. Germline V gives CDR1 SGHKS, CDR2 YYEKEE (reference sequence). This chain's CDR3 is CASSFGGSTYEQYF. The CDR3 DNA follows: TGTGCCAGCAGCTTCGGCGGGAGTACCTACGAGCAGTACTTC. The variable domain in full, completed from reference TRBV5-5 and TRBJ2-7, reads DAGVTQSPTHLIKTRGQQVTLRCSPISGHKSVSWYQQVLGQGPQFIFQYYEKEERGRGNFPDRFSARQFPNYSSELNVNALLLGDSALYLCASSFGGSTYEQYFGPGTRLTVT.

This clonotype turned up a few times. The chain joins TRBV30 to TRBJ2-4; D may be TRBD1 or TRBD2 (5 bases each). CDR3 size: 11 residues. Germline V gene data show CDR1 as GTSNPN and CDR2 as SVGIG (reference sequence). Trimming left V 1 base short and J 7 bases short, with 5 bases between. CDR3 protein: CAWSGGNIQYF. CDR3 bases: TGTGCCTGGAGTGGGGGGAACATTCAGTACTTC.

This clonotype was observed a handful of times. The chain couples TRBV5-1 to TRBJ2-7, with D maybe TRBD2 (5 bases). V lost 4 bases and J lost 3, with 11 bases in between. Germline loops: CDR1 SGHRS, CDR2 YFSETQ. The CDR3 spans 13 residues. The CDR3 DNA reads as TGCGCCAGCAGCATAGCGCCTAACTACGAGCAGTACTTC. Protein sequence: CASSIAPNYEQYF.

This clonotype was found many times. The chain has TRBV11-1 and TRBJ1-1; 8 nucleotides match TRBD1. Germline values: CDR1 SGHAT, CDR2 FQDESV (reference sequence). V was pared by 9 bases and J by 1 base, with 13 bases of the junction left unmatched. The CDR3 has 16 residues. This CDR3 is CASTLDRGARNTEAFF. The CDR3 DNA sequence: TGTGCCAGTACCCTAGACAGGGGCGCAAGGAACACTGAAGCTTTCTTT.

V is TRBV12-3 or TRBV12-4 and J is TRBJ2-3, with a tentative D call TRBD2 (6 bases). Trimming left V 10 bases short and J 0 bases short, with 17 bases between. This CDR3 contains 15 residues. The CDR3 loop reads CATSTLAGSTDTQYF. As DNA, the CDR3 is TGTGCCACCTCCACCCTTGCGGGGAGCACAGATACGCAGTATTTT.

This clonotype was counted a few times. The chain is built from TRBV30 and TRBJ2-6; tentatively, D is TRBD2 (6 bases). V was trimmed by 7 bases and J by 0 bases, leaving 13 bases between them. The CDR3 loop spans 15 amino acids. Germline V gene data show CDR1 as GTSNPN and CDR2 as SVGIG (reference sequence). The CDR3 DNA is TGTGCCTCACAGCGGGTTCACTCTGGGGCCAACGTCCTGACTTTC. Amino acids: CASQRVHSGANVLTF.

For the CDR3, the DNA is TGTGCCAGCAGCTTAATGTCTAGCGGGAGTGGTGAGACCCAGTACTTC. Translating it yields CASSLMSSGSGETQYF. V gene TRBV7-8 combines with J gene TRBJ2-5; 10 nucleotides agree with TRBD2. The CDR3 is 16 residues long. The V gene end was trimmed by 2 bases and the J gene end by 5 bases; junction bases not matched to a gene: 8. Germline V lookup: CDR1 SGHVS, CDR2 FQNEAQ.

This clonotype was counted only a few times. At one of its ends the junction is not consistent with the germline gene, which may arise from a read error. The chain couples TRBV29-1 to TRBJ2-2, with D possibly matching TRBD1 (5 bases). Germline V gene sequence: CDR1 SQVTM, CDR2 ANQGSEA. The CDR3 runs to 13 residues. Here the CDR3 reads CSVTGANAGELFF. CDR3 nucleotides: TGCAGCGTCACTGGGGCGAACGCCGGGGAGCTGTTTTTT.

The V gene is TRBV29-1, the J gene TRBJ2-2; either TRBD1 or TRBD2 may fit D (5 bases each). The CDR3 has 12 amino acids. V lost 4 bases, J lost 6 bases, and 9 bases lay in between. CDR1 is SQVTM, CDR2 ANQGSEA, per germline. The CDR3 sequence is CSVVLGAGELFF. The CDR3 region has the DNA TGCAGCGTTGTTCTGGGGGCCGGGGAGCTGTTTTTT.

V and J are TRBV5-1 and TRBJ1-1; TRBD1 agrees at 7 bases. The V and J ends lost 7 bases and 0 bases, in that order; junction bases with no gene match: 12. This CDR3 contains 16 residues. Germline CDR1 reads SGHRS; CDR2 reads YFSETQ. As DNA, the CDR3 is TGCGCCAGCCAGACCGGGGCAGGGGGGATGAACACTGAAGCTTTCTTT. Its protein product is CASQTGAGGMNTEAFF. Filled out from reference TRBV5-1 and TRBJ1-1, the complete variable domain reads KAGVTQTPRYLIKTRGQQVTLSCSPISGHRSVSWYQQTPGQGLQFLFEYFSETQRNKGNFPGRFSGRQFSNSRSEMNVSTLELGDSALYLCASQTGAGGMNTEAFFGQGTRLTVV.

V usage is TRBV20-1 and J usage is TRBJ1-2, with unresolved D. CDR3 length equals 13 residues. In germline, CDR1 is DFQATT, CDR2 SNEGSKA (reference sequence). Trimming took off 0 bases at V and 4 bases at J, with 9 bases between the two ends. CDR3 sequence reads: CSARDTSGYGYTF. The DNA for the CDR3 is TGCAGTGCTAGAGATACGAGCGGCTATGGCTACACCTTC.

This clonotype was found a few times. The chain has TRBV30 and TRBJ1-6; weak D call: TRBD1 (5 bases). This CDR3 region has 15 residues. Per the germline V gene, CDR1 is GTSNPN and CDR2 is SVGIG (reference sequence). Trimming took 3 bases from V and 7 from J, leaving 16 bases between them. The CDR3 DNA reads as TGTGCCTGGAGGGCCGCGACAGTCTCCAATTCACCCCTCCACTTT. It codes for CAWRAATVSNSPLHF.

This clonotype was observed many times. In DNA, the CDR3 is TGTGCCAGCAGTCGATCCCCCGGGCCCCCTCACTACGAGCAGTACTTC. Translated, it gives CASSRSPGPPHYEQYF. The chain couples TRBV7-6 to TRBJ2-7, with D uncertain. The CDR3 totals 16 residues. Trimming took 6 bases from V and 3 from J, leaving 21 bases between them. Per germline, CDR1 SGHVS and CDR2 FNYEAQ.

This rearrangement joins TRBV7-2 to TRBJ1-5; 7 bases fit TRBD1. J gave up 11 bases and V 4 bases, and 14 bases lay outside the gene matches. The CDR3 loop spans 15 amino acids. The germline V gene encodes CDR1 SGHTA and CDR2 FQGNSA. The CDR3 is CASSSQTGLISAQHF. The CDR3 DNA is TGTGCCAGCAGCTCCCAGACAGGGCTAATTTCGGCCCAGCATTTT.

This clonotype was seen ten or more times. The chain recombines TRBV28 with TRBJ1-1, with unresolved D. The V gene lost 8 bases and the J gene lost 11 bases, with 15 bases spanning the gap. Germline V gives CDR1 MDHEN, CDR2 SYDVKM. There are 11 residues in the CDR3. Here the CDR3 DNA reads TGTGCCAGCTCGAATGGGCAGTGGGCTTTCTTT. This translates into CASSNGQWAFF.

This clonotype was found many times. The gene calls are TRBV20-1 and TRBJ1-5; D not resolved. The CDR3 consists of 12 residues. The V gene's germline CDR1 is DFQATT and CDR2 SNEGSKA (reference sequence). V was cut by 3 bases and J by 3 bases, with 6 bases left in between. The CDR3 DNA follows: TGCAGTGCTAGTAGTCCCAATCAGCCCCAGCATTTT. Translating it yields CSASSPNQPQHF.

This clonotype was picked up a small number of times. The rearrangement links TRBV5-1 to TRBJ1-2, with D unresolved. CDR3 size: 14 residues. Germline lookup yields CDR1 SGHRS and CDR2 YFSETQ. Trimming pared 0 bases from V and 6 bases from J, leaving 12 bases between. The CDR3 loop is CASSLGRAADGYTF. CDR3 nucleotides: TGCGCCAGCAGCTTGGGTCGCGCGGCGGATGGCTACACCTTC.

The chain links TRBV4-3 to TRBJ1-1, with 12 bases aligning to TRBD1. This CDR3 is 16 amino acids long. J gave up 4 bases and V 4 bases, and 7 bases lay outside the gene matches. Germline V lookup: CDR1 LGHNA, CDR2 YSLEER. The CDR3 reads CASSRDRGLPGTEAFF. The CDR3 nucleotides read TGCGCCAGCAGCCGGGACAGGGGGCTCCCAGGCACTGAAGCTTTCTTT.

This clonotype was observed at least ten times. The V gene is TRBV15, the J gene TRBJ1-1; D perhaps matches TRBD1 (5 bases). Trimming took 3 bases from V and 7 from J, leaving 12 bases between them. The CDR3 extends over 13 amino acids. Germline CDR1 is LNHNV and CDR2 is YYDKDF (reference sequence). The CDR3: CATSSGHGNEAFF. In DNA form, the CDR3 reads TGTGCCACCAGCAGCGGACACGGCAATGAAGCTTTCTTT. The full variable domain, with the rest looked up from reference TRBV15 and TRBJ1-1, is DAMVIQNPRYQVTQFGKPVTLSCSQTLNHNVMYWYQQKSSQAPKLLFHYYDKDFNNEADTPDNFQSRRPNTSFCFLDIRSPGLGDTAMYLCATSSGHGNEAFFGQGTRLTVV.

This clonotype appeared many times. V gene TRBV7-2 combines with J gene TRBJ2-7, with a weak D call TRBD1 (6 bases). This CDR3 contains 18 residues. V shed 3 bases and J shed 3 bases, with 24 bases lying between them. Germline V gives CDR1 SGHTA, CDR2 FQGNSA. CDR3 in amino acids: CASSFSTGTGSSSYEQYF. Written as DNA, the CDR3 is TGTGCCAGCAGCTTTAGTACAGGGACCGGATCAAGTAGCTACGAGCAGTACTTC.

This clonotype occurred a few times. An end of the junction does not agree with germline; a read error may underlie this. This chain uses TRBV19 with TRBJ1-1; no reliable D call. Germline CDR1 reads LNHDA; CDR2 reads SQIVND (reference sequence). The CDR3 runs 11 residues. This chain's CDR3 is CASIEGTEAFF. CDR3 DNA: TGTGCCAGTATAGAAGGTACTGAGGCTTTCTTT. Supplemented by reference TRBV19 and TRBJ1-1, the full variable domain reads DGGITQSPKYLFRKEGQNVTLSCEQNLNHDAMYWYRQDPGQGLRLIYYSQIVNDFQKGDIAEGYSVSREKKESFPLTVTSAQKNPTAFYLCASIEGTEAFFGQGTRLTVV.

This chain links TRBV4-2 with TRBJ2-7, with TRBD2 identical over 8 bases. Germline V gene data show CDR1 as LGHNA and CDR2 as YNFKEQ. V dropped 5 bases and J dropped 0; count of bases not matched to a gene: 6. The CDR3 spans 15 residues. CDR3 sequence reads: CASSELAGFSYEQYF. In nucleotides, the CDR3 is TGTGCCAGCAGCGAGTTAGCGGGATTCTCCTACGAGCAGTACTTC.

The sample holds many counts of this clonotype. This chain joins TRBV2 and TRBJ1-5; no definite D call. CDR1 is SNHLY and CDR2 is FYNNEI in the germline V gene. V lost 6 bases and J lost 4, with 13 bases in between. This CDR3 is built from 14 residues. The CDR3 spells CASRGRIGNQPQHF. The DNA of the CDR3 is TGTGCCAGCAGAGGACGGATCGGGAATCAGCCCCAGCATTTT.

This clonotype came up many times. The V call is TRBV6-1, the J call TRBJ1-4; D uncertain. The germline gives CDR1 MNHNS, CDR2 SASEGT. The CDR3 has 13 amino acids. Trimming removed 6 bases at V and 5 bases at J, with 10 bases between. The CDR3 sequence is CASRVRTNEKLFF. CDR3 in DNA: TGTGCCAGCAGGGTTAGGACCAATGAAAAACTGTTTTTT.

CDR3 amino acids: CASSQEGTGVSEAFF. The CDR3 nucleotides are TGTGCCAGCAGCCAAGAGGGGACAGGGGTTTCTGAAGCTTTCTTT. The chain employs TRBV4-2 and TRBJ1-1, with TRBD1 identical over 10 bases. The CDR3 loop spans 15 amino acids. With V trimmed by 0 bases and J by 6 bases, 4 bases remained unmatched. Germline assignment: CDR1 LGHNA and CDR2 YNFKEQ.

This sequence joins TRBV10-3 and TRBJ1-3, with a weak D call TRBD1 (6 bases). This CDR3 region has 14 residues. V was clipped by 6 bases and J by 1 base, with 10 bases between them. Looked up from germline, CDR1 is ENHRY and CDR2 is SYGVKD. CDR3 amino acids: CAIRGDTSGNTIYF. CDR3 in DNA: TGTGCCATCAGGGGGGACACTTCTGGAAACACCATATATTTT.

This clonotype was counted a few times. The V call is TRBV12-3 or TRBV12-4, the J call TRBJ2-4; no clear D. Trimming pared 6 bases from V and 0 bases from J, leaving 15 bases between. This CDR3 has 16 residues. The CDR3 DNA reads TGTGCCAGCAGCAACACCCTGACATTAGCCAAAAACATTCAGTACTTC. This translates into CASSNTLTLAKNIQYF.